The 20 T cell receptor beta chains listed next were all sequenced from one sample in a study of Tregs in tolerant kidney transplant recipients. Sequencing used immunoSEQ multiplex PCR; TCRdb keeps in-frame clones, though not all of them. Of about 56,000 clones listed, more than 70% are singletons. Sequencing was carried out using CD4+ T cells from blood. These receptors came from a human donor in good health.

This clone has a handful of counts. The rearrangement uses TRBV27 and TRBJ2-3; 7 nucleotides agree with TRBD1. V was pared by 2 bases and J by 0 bases, with 5 bases of the junction left unmatched. Germline V lookup: CDR1 MNHEY, CDR2 SMNVEV (reference sequence). The CDR3 is 16 residues long. The chain's CDR3 is CASSLVWDSSTDTQYF. The DNA of the CDR3 is TGTGCCAGCAGTTTAGTTTGGGACAGCAGCACAGATACGCAGTATTTT.

This chain connects TRBV30 to TRBJ1-2; D perhaps matches TRBD1 (5 bases). The CDR3 runs to 12 residues. V was cut by 5 bases and J by 0 bases, with 7 bases left in between. Germline CDR1 reads GTSNPN; CDR2 reads SVGIG (reference sequence). The CDR3 loop reads CAWEQANYGYTF. The CDR3 nucleotides read TGTGCCTGGGAACAGGCTAACTATGGCTACACCTTC.

The V gene is TRBV5-4, the J gene TRBJ1-6; the D gene is possibly TRBD1 (5 bases). The CDR3 extends over 14 amino acids. Germline V gene sequence: CDR1 SGHNT, CDR2 YYREEE (reference sequence). V was shortened by 7 bases and J by 9 bases, with 17 bases between the two germline ends. In nucleotides, the CDR3 is TGTGCCAGCTCCTCGGAGGGGTGGGGTTCACCCCTCCACTTT. Translated, it gives CASSSEGWGSPLHF.

By sample fraction, this clone is large. The V and J genes are TRBV2 and TRBJ1-3; D gene unclear. The CDR3 is 15 residues long. The germline V and J ends were trimmed by 6 bases and 0 bases, with 12 bases remaining between them. Looked up from germline, CDR1 is SNHLY and CDR2 is FYNNEI. The DNA of the CDR3 is TGTGCCAGCAGGGGCTTTGAGGTCTCTGGAAACACCATATATTTT. Its protein product is CASRGFEVSGNTIYF.

The DNA of the CDR3 is TGCAGTGCTGTACAGGAGGAGACCCAGTACTTC. Its translation: CSAVQEETQYF. This chain links TRBV20-1 with TRBJ2-5; perhaps TRBD1 as D (5 bases). Looked up from germline, CDR1 is DFQATT and CDR2 is SNEGSKA (reference sequence). The CDR3 covers 11 residues. The V gene lost 5 bases and the J gene lost 5 bases, with 9 bases spanning the gap.

V is TRBV27 and J is TRBJ1-6; 7 bases align to TRBD1. Germline V lookup: CDR1 MNHEY, CDR2 SMNVEV (reference sequence). The CDR3 is 15 amino acids. V lost 6 bases to trimming and J lost 7 bases; unmatched junction nucleotides: 9. As DNA, the CDR3 is TGTGCCAGCAGACCCCAGGGACAGATCAATTCACCCCTCCACTTT. This encodes CASRPQGQINSPLHF.

The chain carries TRBV2 and TRBJ1-4; tentative D call: TRBD1 (6 bases). This CDR3 has 16 residues. CDR1 and CDR2 from the germline V gene are SNHLY and FYNNEI. Deletions cut 6 bases from V and 0 bases from J, with 14 bases between. The CDR3 region is CASRGTRVSTNEKLFF. CDR3 in DNA: TGTGCCAGCAGGGGGACAAGGGTGTCAACTAATGAAAAACTGTTTTTT.

This clone was recorded once. The rearrangement joins TRBV27 to TRBJ1-6; 7 bases line up with TRBD1. CDR3 length equals 16 residues. Per the germline V gene, CDR1 is MNHEY and CDR2 is SMNVEV (reference sequence). J was trimmed by 13 bases and V by 0 bases; bases with no gene match: 12. The CDR3 spells CASSLSRDSSVDPLHF. Here the CDR3 DNA reads TGTGCCAGCAGTTTATCGCGGGACAGCTCGGTAGATCCCCTCCACTTT.

The chain has TRBV19 and TRBJ1-2; no reliable D call. The V gene lost 10 bases and the J gene lost 0 bases, with 24 bases spanning the gap. The germline V gene has CDR1 LNHDA and CDR2 SQIVND (reference sequence). This CDR3 spans 17 amino acids. CDR3 in amino acids: CATSPEGTAYSNYGYTF. In DNA, the CDR3 is TGTGCCACTTCGCCAGAGGGAACAGCGTACTCTAACTATGGCTACACCTTC.

The rearrangement links TRBV7-2 to TRBJ1-2; D is undetermined. Germline V gene data show CDR1 as SGHTA and CDR2 as FQGNSA. The CDR3 sequence is 14 residues long. V shed 5 bases and J shed 8 bases, with 18 bases lying between them. The CDR3 here is CASSLTSIMTGYTF. In DNA form, the CDR3 reads TGTGCCAGCAGCCTAACAAGCATTATGACGGGCTACACCTTC.

The CDR3 region has the DNA TGTGCCAGCAGTGAAGCATTAATTGGACAACAGAACACTGAAGCTTTCTTT. It translates to CASSEALIGQQNTEAFF. V is TRBV6-1 and J is TRBJ1-1; the D gene is possibly TRBD1 (5 bases). V was trimmed by 0 bases and J by 1 base, leaving 15 bases between them. Germline V gives CDR1 MNHNS, CDR2 SASEGT. This CDR3 spans 17 amino acids.

The chain couples TRBV6-6 to TRBJ2-2; D unresolved. The CDR3 sequence is 13 residues long. Per germline, CDR1 MNHNY and CDR2 SVGAGI (reference sequence). The V and J ends lost 0 bases and 9 bases respectively, with 8 bases between them. Written as DNA, the CDR3 is TGTGCCAGCAGTTACTCTGACCTCCGGGAGCTGTTTTTT. Its translation: CASSYSDLRELFF.

The V gene is TRBV19, the J gene TRBJ2-2, with TRBD1 as a possible D gene (5 bases). Germline V CDR1 and CDR2: LNHDA, SQIVND (reference sequence). The CDR3 is 19 residues long. Trimming removed 3 bases from V and 0 bases from J, with 20 bases in between. As DNA, the CDR3 is TGTGCCAGTAGTATTATCGGGTCTCGGGCCAGGGCGAACACCGGGGAGCTGTTTTTT. Protein: CASSIIGSRARANTGELFF.

The CDR3 region has the DNA TGCGCCAGCAGCCATTATCGGAAGGCCGGCACAGATACGCAGTATTTT. Translation gives CASSHYRKAGTDTQYF. The chain carries TRBV4-3 and TRBJ2-3, with D hard to call. The CDR3 totals 16 residues. The germline V and J ends were trimmed by 3 bases and 1 base, with 14 bases remaining between them. Germline loops: CDR1 LGHNA, CDR2 YSLEER.

The rearrangement uses TRBV2 and TRBJ1-6; D is ambiguous. CDR1 SNHLY and CDR2 FYNNEI come from the germline V gene. CDR3 length: 12 amino acids. Deletions cut 4 bases from V and 7 bases from J, with 5 bases between. CDR3 sequence: CASSGGNSPLHF. CDR3 DNA: TGTGCCAGCAGTGGCGGGAATTCACCCCTCCACTTT.

The V and J genes are TRBV9 and TRBJ1-4; D is unclear. The CDR3 covers 15 residues. Germline V gene sequence: CDR1 SGDLS, CDR2 YYNGEE. The V end lost 4 bases, the J end lost 5 bases, and 15 bases lay between the germline ends. CDR3 protein: CASSTWPGENEKLFF. The CDR3 bases are TGTGCCAGCAGCACGTGGCCTGGGGAGAATGAAAAACTGTTTTTT.

The chain joins TRBV29-1 to TRBJ2-5, with D perhaps TRBD2 (5 bases). CDR1 and CDR2 from the germline V gene are SQVTM and ANQGSEA. CDR3 size: 11 residues. Trimming left V 7 bases short and J 7 bases short, with 13 bases between. The CDR3 region has the DNA TGCAGCGCCACTGTCGGGATGACCCAGTACTTC. The encoded protein is CSATVGMTQYF.

The V gene is TRBV7-3, the J gene TRBJ2-1; 12 bases are shared with TRBD2. With 5 bases clipped from V and 9 bases from J, the junction kept 5 bases outside the gene matches. The V gene's germline CDR1 is SGHTA and CDR2 FQGTGA. This CDR3 comprises 14 residues. The CDR3 region is CASSRTSGEGEQFF. The CDR3 DNA is TGTGCCAGCAGCCGGACTAGCGGGGAGGGTGAGCAGTTCTTC. Together with reference TRBV7-3 and TRBJ2-1, the CDR3 gives the full variable domain: GAGVSQTPSNKVTEKGKYVELRCDPISGHTALYWYRQSLGQGPEFLIYFQGTGAADDSGLPNDRFFAVRPEGSVSTLKIQRTERGDSAVYLCASSRTSGEGEQFFGPGTRLTVL.

This rearrangement joins TRBV2 to TRBJ2-1, with 10 nucleotides matching TRBD2. From germline, CDR1 is SNHLY and CDR2 FYNNEI. V gave up 11 bases and J gave up 3 bases; unmatched junction bases: 10. The CDR3 contains 15 residues. CDR3 sequence: CAGRRLAGFYNEQFF. For the CDR3, the DNA is TGTGCCGGACGAAGACTAGCGGGTTTCTACAATGAGCAGTTCTTC.

The chain joins TRBV29-1 to TRBJ2-7, with TRBD1 as a possible D gene (6 bases). V lost 6 bases to trimming and J lost 5 bases, with 14 bases between them. Germline V CDR1 and CDR2: SQVTM, ANQGSEA. The CDR3 covers 12 residues. For the CDR3, the DNA is TGCAGCGTACAGGGTAACGTCCACGAGCAGTACTTC. This sequence encodes CSVQGNVHEQYF.